This TCR beta chain was obtained from a study of cytomegalovirus exposure and HLA in healthy donors. General study findings and limits: Clonal expansion was found to be greater in HLA-associated TCR beta chains than in equally common others in a later analysis.

Notes on this clone: The antigen remains unidentified.

The CDR3 loop spans 12 amino acids. The ends were cut back, 5 bases at V and 6 bases at J, with 11 bases in the middle. Germline-derived CDR1 and CDR2 are SGHTA and FQGTGA. Use of 60 Vbeta and 13 Jbeta primers characterized the PCR. Clones were sequenced by immunoSEQ multiplex PCR, and TCRdb holds only the in-frame ones, with some missing. The sample consists of about 150,000 clones, approximately 60% of them appearing once. Sequenced material: PBMCs. This TCR was recovered from a middle-aged woman in good health and CMV-seronegative. The gene calls are TRBV7-3 and TRBJ2-7; D is perhaps TRBD2 (7 bases). CDR3 loop: CASSARGGEQYF. CDR3 DNA sequence: TGTGCCAGCAGCGCGAGGGGGGGCGAGCAGTACTTC.